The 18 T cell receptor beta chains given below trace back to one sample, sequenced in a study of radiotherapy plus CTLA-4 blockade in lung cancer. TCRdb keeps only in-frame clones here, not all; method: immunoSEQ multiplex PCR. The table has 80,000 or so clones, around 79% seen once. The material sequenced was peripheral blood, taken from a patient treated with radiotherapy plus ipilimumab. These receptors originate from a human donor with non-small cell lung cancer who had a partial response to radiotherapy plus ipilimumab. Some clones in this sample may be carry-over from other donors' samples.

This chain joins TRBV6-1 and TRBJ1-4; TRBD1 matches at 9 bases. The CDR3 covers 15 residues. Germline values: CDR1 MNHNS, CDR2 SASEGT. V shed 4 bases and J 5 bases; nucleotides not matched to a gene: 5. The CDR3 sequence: CASSAPGQGNEKLFF. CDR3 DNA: TGTGCCAGCAGTGCCCCGGGACAGGGAAATGAAAAACTGTTTTTT.

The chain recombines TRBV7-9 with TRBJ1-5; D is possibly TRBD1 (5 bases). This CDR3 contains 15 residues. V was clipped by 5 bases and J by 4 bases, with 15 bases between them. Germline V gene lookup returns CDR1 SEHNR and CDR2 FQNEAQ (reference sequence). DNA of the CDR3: TGTGCCAGCAGCACTTACTACAGGCAGAATCAGCCCCAGCATTTT. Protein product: CASSTYYRQNQPQHF.

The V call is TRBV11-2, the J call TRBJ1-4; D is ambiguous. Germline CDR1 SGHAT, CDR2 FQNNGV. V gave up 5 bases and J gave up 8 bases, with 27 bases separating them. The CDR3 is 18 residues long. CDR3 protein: CASSLREVRADSSEKLFF. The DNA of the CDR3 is TGTGCCAGCAGCCTAAGGGAGGTTAGGGCTGACTCATCGGAAAAACTGTTTTTT.

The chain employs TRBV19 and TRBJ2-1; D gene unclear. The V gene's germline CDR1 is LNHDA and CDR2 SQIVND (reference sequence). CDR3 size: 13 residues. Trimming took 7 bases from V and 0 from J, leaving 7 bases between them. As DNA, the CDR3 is TGTGCCAGTAATCAGGCCTCCTACAATGAGCAGTTCTTC. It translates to CASNQASYNEQFF.

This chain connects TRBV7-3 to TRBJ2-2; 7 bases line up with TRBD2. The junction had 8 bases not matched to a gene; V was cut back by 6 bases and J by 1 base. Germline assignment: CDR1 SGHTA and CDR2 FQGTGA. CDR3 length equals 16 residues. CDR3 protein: CASSPGGTKNTGELFF. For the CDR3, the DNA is TGTGCCAGCAGTCCCGGGGGGACTAAGAACACCGGGGAGCTGTTTTTT.

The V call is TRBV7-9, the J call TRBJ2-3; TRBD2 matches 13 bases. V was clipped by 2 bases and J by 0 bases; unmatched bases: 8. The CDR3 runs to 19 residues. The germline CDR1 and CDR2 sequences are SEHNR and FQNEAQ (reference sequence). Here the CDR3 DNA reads TGTGCCAGCAGCTTATTAATGCGACTAGCGGGGGGCAGCACAGATACGCAGTATTTT. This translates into CASSLLMRLAGGSTDTQYF.

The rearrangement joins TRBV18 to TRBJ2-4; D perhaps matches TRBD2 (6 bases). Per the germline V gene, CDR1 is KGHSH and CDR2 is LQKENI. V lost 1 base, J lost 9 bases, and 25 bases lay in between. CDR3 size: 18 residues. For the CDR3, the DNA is TGTGCCAGCTCACCACAAGAATTCCGGGACTTGGGTGTGGGCATTCAGTACTTC. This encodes CASSPQEFRDLGVGIQYF.

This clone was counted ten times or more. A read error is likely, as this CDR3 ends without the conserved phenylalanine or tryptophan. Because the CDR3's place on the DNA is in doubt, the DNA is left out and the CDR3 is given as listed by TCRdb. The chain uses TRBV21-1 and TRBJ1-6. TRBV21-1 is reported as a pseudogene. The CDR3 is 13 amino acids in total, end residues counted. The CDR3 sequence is CASSKDFSSRRVV.

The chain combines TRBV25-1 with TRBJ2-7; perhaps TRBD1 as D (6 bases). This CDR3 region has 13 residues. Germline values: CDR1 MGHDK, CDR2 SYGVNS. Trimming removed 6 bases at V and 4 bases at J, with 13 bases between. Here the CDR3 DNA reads TGTGCCAGCAGAGCTCGCAGGGGTTACGAGCAGTACTTC. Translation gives CASRARRGYEQYF.

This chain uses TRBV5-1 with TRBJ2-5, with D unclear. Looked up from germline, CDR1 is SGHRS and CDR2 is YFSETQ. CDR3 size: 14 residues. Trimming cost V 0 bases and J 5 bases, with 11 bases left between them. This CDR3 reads CASSLGRTAETQYF. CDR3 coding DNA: TGCGCCAGCAGCTTGGGTCGAACTGCTGAGACCCAGTACTTC. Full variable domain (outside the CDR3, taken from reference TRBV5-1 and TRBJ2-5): KAGVTQTPRYLIKTRGQQVTLSCSPISGHRSVSWYQQTPGQGLQFLFEYFSETQRNKGNFPGRFSGRQFSNSRSEMNVSTLELGDSALYLCASSLGRTAETQYFGPGTRLLVL.

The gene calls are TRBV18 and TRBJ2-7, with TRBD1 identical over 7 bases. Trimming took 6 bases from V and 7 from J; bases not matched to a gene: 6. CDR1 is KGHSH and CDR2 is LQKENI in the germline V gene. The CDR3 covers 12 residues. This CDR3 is CASSDRPREQYF. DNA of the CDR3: TGTGCCAGCTCGGACAGGCCTCGAGAGCAGTACTTC.

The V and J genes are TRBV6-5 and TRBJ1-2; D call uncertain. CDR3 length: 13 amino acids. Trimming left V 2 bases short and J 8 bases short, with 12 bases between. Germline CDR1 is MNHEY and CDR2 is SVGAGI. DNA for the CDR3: TGTGCCAGCAGTTACGTGGGCCTTCCAGGCTACACCTTC. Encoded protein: CASSYVGLPGYTF.

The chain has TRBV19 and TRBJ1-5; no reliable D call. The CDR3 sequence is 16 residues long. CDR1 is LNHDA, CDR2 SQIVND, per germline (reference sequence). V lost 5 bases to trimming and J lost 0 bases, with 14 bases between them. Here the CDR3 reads CASSLTWRYSNQPQHF. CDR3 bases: TGTGCCAGTAGTCTCACGTGGAGGTATAGCAATCAGCCCCAGCATTTT.

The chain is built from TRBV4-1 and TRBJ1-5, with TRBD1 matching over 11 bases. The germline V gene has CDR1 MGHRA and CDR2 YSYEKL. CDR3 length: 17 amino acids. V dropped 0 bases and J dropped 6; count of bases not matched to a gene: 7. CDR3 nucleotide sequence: TGCGCCAGCAGCCAAGAAAGCGGGACAGGGGGTGGTCAGCCCCAGCATTTT. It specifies CASSQESGTGGGQPQHF.

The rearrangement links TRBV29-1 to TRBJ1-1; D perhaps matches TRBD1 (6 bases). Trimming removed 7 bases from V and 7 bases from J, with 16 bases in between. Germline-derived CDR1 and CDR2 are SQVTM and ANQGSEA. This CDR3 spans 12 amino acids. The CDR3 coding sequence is TGCAGCGCCGGGGGGGGCAGGAATGAAGCTTTCTTT. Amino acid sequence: CSAGGGRNEAFF.

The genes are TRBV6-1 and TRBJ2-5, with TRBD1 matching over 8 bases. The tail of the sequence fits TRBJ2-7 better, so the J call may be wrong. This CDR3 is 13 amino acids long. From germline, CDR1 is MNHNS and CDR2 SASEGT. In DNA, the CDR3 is TGTGCCACCGTCCCGGACAGGGCCGGCGAGCAGTACTTC. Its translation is CATVPDRAGEQYF.

CDR3 sequence (DNA): TGTGCCAGCACCCGAGGGGACAGGGGGGGAGAGCAGTACTTC. The encoded protein is CASTRGDRGGEQYF. This sequence joins TRBV6-5 and TRBJ2-7, with 11 bases matching TRBD1. This CDR3 spans 14 amino acids. V trimming: 7 bases; J trimming: 7 bases; junction bases outside the gene matches: 9. The germline V gene has CDR1 MNHEY and CDR2 SVGAGI.

CDR3 DNA: TGCGCCAGCAGCCAGCCGACAGGGGCTAAAGGGTCCCAGTACTTC. Translated, it gives CASSQPTGAKGSQYF. The chain uses TRBV4-1 and TRBJ2-5, with 8 bases that match TRBD1. The CDR3 consists of 15 residues. J gave up 9 bases and V 3 bases, and 12 bases lay outside the gene matches. From germline, CDR1 is MGHRA and CDR2 YSYEKL.